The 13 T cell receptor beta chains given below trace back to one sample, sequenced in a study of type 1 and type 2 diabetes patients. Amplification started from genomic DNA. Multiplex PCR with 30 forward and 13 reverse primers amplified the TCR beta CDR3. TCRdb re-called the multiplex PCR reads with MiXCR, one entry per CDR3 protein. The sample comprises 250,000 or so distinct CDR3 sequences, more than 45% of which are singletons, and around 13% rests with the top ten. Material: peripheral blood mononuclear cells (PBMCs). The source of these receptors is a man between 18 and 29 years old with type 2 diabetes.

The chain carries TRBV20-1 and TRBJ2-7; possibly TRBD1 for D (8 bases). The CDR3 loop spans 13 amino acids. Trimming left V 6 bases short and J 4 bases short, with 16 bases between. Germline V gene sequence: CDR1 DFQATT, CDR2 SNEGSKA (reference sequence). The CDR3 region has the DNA TGCAGTGCGGGGGGGACAGGTAATTACGAGCAGTACTTC. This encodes CSAGGTGNYEQYF.

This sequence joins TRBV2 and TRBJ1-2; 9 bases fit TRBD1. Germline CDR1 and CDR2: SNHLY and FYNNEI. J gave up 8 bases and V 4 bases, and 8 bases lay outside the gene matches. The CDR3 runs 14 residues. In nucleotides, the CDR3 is TGTGCCAGCAGTGGGGGGACAGGGCGGAAGGGCTACACCTTC. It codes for CASSGGTGRKGYTF.

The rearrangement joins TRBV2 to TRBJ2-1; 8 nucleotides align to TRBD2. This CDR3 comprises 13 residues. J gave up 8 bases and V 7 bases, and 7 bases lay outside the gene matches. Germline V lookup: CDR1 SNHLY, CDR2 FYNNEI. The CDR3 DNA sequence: TGTGCCAGCAACCCGGGAGGGGTTGATGAGCAGTTCTTC. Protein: CASNPGGVDEQFF.

The CDR3 nucleotides are TGTGCCAGCAGTGACTCAACAGGGAGGGATACGCAGTATTTT. Translated, it gives CASSDSTGRDTQYF. V and J are TRBV6-4 and TRBJ2-3; D may correspond to TRBD1 or TRBD2 (6 bases each). Trimming removed 0 bases from V and 6 bases from J, with 10 bases in between. Germline loops: CDR1 MRHNA, CDR2 SNTAGT. This CDR3 spans 14 amino acids.

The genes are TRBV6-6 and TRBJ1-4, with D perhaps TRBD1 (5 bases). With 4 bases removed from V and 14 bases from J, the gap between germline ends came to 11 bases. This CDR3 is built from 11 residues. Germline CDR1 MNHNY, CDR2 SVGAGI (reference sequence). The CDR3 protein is CASSLAEGLFF. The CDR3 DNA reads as TGTGCCAGCAGTTTAGCCGAGGGGCTGTTTTTT.

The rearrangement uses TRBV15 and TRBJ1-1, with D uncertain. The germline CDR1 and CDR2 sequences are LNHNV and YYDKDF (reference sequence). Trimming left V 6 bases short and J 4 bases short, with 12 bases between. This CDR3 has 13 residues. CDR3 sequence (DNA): TGTGCCACCAGAGAGGGAGGGCGCACTGAAGCTTTCTTT. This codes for CATREGGRTEAFF.

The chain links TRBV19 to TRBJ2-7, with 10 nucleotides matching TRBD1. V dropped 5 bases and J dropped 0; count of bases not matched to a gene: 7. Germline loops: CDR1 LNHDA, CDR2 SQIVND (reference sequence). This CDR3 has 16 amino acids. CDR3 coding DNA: TGTGCCAGTAGTCCTCGGACAGGGGGAGGCTCCTACGAGCAGTACTTC. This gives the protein CASSPRTGGGSYEQYF.

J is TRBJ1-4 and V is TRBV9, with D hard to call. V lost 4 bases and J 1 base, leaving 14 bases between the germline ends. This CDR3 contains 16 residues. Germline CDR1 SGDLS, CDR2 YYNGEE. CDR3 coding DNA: TGTGCCAGCAGCCCACAGATAGGACTAACTAATGAAAAACTGTTTTTT. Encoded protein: CASSPQIGLTNEKLFF.

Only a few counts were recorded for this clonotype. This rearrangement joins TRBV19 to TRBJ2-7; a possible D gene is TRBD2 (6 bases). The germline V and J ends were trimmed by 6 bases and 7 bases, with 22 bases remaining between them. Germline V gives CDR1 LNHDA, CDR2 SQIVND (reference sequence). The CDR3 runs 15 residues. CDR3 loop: CASSVMREITEEQYF. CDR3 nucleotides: TGTGCCAGTAGCGTAATGCGGGAAATAACGGAGGAGCAGTACTTC.

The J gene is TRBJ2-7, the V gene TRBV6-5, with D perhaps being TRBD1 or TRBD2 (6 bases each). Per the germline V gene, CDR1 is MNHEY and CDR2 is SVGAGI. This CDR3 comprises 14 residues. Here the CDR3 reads CANTVGGPYDEQYF. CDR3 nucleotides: TGTGCAAACACCGTCGGGGGCCCTTACGACGAGCAGTACTTC.

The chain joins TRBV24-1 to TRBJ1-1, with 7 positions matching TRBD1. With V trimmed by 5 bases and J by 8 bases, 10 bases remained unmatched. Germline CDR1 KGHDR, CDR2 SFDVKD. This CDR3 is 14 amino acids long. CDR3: CATSAGGRGEEAFF. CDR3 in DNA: TGTGCCACCAGTGCTGGGGGCAGGGGGGAGGAAGCTTTCTTT.

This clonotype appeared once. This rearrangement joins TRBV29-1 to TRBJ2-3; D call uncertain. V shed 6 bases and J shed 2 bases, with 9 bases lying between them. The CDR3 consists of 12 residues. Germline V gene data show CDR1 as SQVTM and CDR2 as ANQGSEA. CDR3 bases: TGCAGCGTGAGAGACCACACAGATACGCAGTATTTT. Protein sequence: CSVRDHTDTQYF.

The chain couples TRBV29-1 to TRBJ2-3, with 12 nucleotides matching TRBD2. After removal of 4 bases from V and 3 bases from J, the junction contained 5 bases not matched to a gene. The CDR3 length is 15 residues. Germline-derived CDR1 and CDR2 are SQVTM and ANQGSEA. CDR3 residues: CSVGTTSGRTDTQYF. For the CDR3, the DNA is TGCAGCGTTGGCACGACTAGCGGGAGAACAGATACGCAGTATTTT.